This T cell receptor (beta chain) was profiled in a study of control samples from healthy donors and cancer patients. Details on this clone: A junction boundary mismatches the germline segment, possibly from a read error.

Germline values: CDR1 PRHDT, CDR2 FYEKMQ (reference sequence). The CDR3 extends over 12 amino acids. Clones were sequenced by immunoSEQ multiplex PCR, and TCRdb holds only the in-frame ones, with some missing. Of about 130,000 clones listed, 80% to 95% are singletons. Input material: blood. This chain uses TRBV13 with TRBJ2-2, with D perhaps matching TRBD1 or TRBD2 (5 bases each). The sequence was obtained from a man aged 18 to 35 in good health. CDR3 loop: CASSLGTGELFF. The DNA of the CDR3 is TGTGCCAGCAGTTTAGGGACGGGGGAGCTGTTTTTT.